This note documents a single T cell receptor (beta chain) sequence. The data derive from a study of blood T cell repertoires in COVID-19. The CDR3 spans 13 residues. V was cut by 2 bases and J by 7 bases, with 11 bases left in between. The germline V gene encodes CDR1 MNHEY and CDR2 SVGAGI. TCRdb keeps only in-frame clones here, not all; method: immunoSEQ multiplex PCR. The table includes some 100,000 clones, roughly 80% detected once. Sequenced material: peripheral blood. The sequence derives from a woman aged 60 to 75 with acute or convalescent COVID-19. The V call is TRBV6-5, the J call TRBJ1-1, with D perhaps TRBD1 (6 bases). The CDR3 region is CASSYGGQSEAFF. The CDR3 DNA sequence: TGTGCCAGCAGTTACGGAGGACAGAGTGAAGCTTTCTTT.